This T cell receptor (beta chain) was captured in a study of blood T cell repertoires in COVID-19. With regard to this clone: This sample also contains other DNA sequences that code for the same CDR3.

This CDR3 is 15 amino acids long. Germline values: CDR1 SGHTA, CDR2 FQGNSA. V lost 5 bases, J lost 1 base, and 14 bases lay in between. Method: immunoSEQ multiplex PCR; TCRdb's copy keeps in-frame clones and lacks some. The sample gives just over 300,000 clones, 85% to 90% of which show up once; about 1.7% is in the top ten. The sequence derives from a woman in her twenties or thirties with COVID-19, enrolled during active disease. Sequencing was done on a sample of peripheral blood. The rearrangement joins TRBV7-2 to TRBJ1-1; possibly TRBD1 for D (5 bases). The CDR3 DNA reads as TGTGCCAGCAGCCTAACCGGGACTGCGAACACTGAAGCTTTCTTT. This sequence encodes CASSLTGTANTEAFF. Full variable domain (missing parts from reference TRBV7-2 and TRBJ1-1): GAGVSQSPSNKVTEKGKDVELRCDPISGHTALYWYRQSLGQGLEFLIYFQGNSAPDKSGLPSDRFSAERTGGSVSTLTIQRTQQEDSAVYLCASSLTGTANTEAFFGQGTRLTVV.